This T cell receptor (beta chain) is drawn from a study of CD8+CD57+ T cells in acquired aplastic anemia. An expansion of CD8+CD57+ cells by flow cytometry had been shown in patients chosen for sequencing. A remark on this clonotype: A junction boundary mismatches the germline segment, possibly from a read error.

TCR beta VDJ and CDR3 profiles were obtained from a genomic DNA template. TCRdb itself ran the reads through MiXCR, one entry per CDR3 protein. The table lists under 200,000 distinct CDR3 sequences, around half of them singletons, with 3.2% in the top ten. The CDR3 extends over 19 amino acids. In germline, CDR1 is SGHAT, CDR2 FQNNGV. The sample was sorted CD4+, CD8+, or CD8+CD57+ T cells (not recorded which) from PBMCs. The chain couples TRBV11-2 to TRBJ2-6; weak D call: TRBD2 (6 bases). This receptor was identified in a human donor with aplastic anemia. CDR3 region: CASSVVDGGVNPGANALTF. CDR3 DNA: TGTGCCAGCAGCGTAGTAGACGGGGGAGTAAATCCTGGGGCCAACGCCCTGACTTTC. The full variable domain, in which reference TRBV11-2 and TRBJ2-6 provide the parts outside the CDR3, is EAGVAQSPRYKIIEKRQSVAFWCNPISGHATLYWYQQILGQGPKLLIQFQNNGVVDDSQLPKDRFSAERLKGVDSTLKIQPAKLEDSAVYLCASSVVDGGVNPGANALTFGAGSRLTVL.